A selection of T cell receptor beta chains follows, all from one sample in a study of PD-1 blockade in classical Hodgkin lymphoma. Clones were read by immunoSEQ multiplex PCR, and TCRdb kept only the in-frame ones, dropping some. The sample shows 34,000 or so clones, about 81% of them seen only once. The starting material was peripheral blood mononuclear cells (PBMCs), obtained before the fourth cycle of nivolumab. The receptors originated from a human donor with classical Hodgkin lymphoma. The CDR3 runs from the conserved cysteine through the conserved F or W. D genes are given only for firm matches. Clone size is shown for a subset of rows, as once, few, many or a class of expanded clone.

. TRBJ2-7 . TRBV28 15 TGTGCCAGCAGTGGGGCCGCGGGGCCTTCCTACGAGCAGTACTTC CASSGAAGPSYEQYF
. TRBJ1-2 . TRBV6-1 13 TGTGCCAGCAGCGATACTTGGGGCTATGGCTACACCTTC CASSDTWGYGYTF
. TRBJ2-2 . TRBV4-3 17 TGCGCCAGCAGCCAAGATTATAACCACGCGAACACCGGGGAGCTGTTTTTT CASSQDYNHANTGELFF
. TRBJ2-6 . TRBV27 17 TGTGCCAGCACCCCCCGGAGGGGCAAAGCTGGGGCCAACGTCCTGACTTTC CASTPRRGKAGANVLTF
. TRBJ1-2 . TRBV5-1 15 TGCGCCAGCAGCGAGGACAGCTACACCAACTATGGCTACACCTTC CASSEDSYTNYGYTF
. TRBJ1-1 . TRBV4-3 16 TGCGCCAGCAGCCAAGGATCCGCAGCAATGAACACTGAAGCTTTCTTT CASSQGSAAMNTEAFF
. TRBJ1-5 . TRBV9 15 TGTGCCAGCAGCGTAGAGGGGGTCGGCAATCAGCCCCAGCATTTT CASSVEGVGNQPQHF
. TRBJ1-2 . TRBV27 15 TGTGCCAGCTCCCTTAGGGGGAACTCACCAGATGGCTACACCTTC CASSLRGNSPDGYTF
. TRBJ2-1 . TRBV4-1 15 TGCGCCAGCAGCCAAGGCCTGGGGGGCTACAATGAGCAGTTCTTC CASSQGLGGYNEQFF
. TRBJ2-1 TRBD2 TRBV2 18 TGTGCCAGCAGTGGGGAGGCTAGCGGGAGGAGGCCTTACAATGAGCAGTTCTTC CASSGEASGRRPYNEQFF
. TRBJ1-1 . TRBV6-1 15 TGTGCCAGCAGACACCGACGGCTCTCGAGGACTGAAGCTTTCTTT CASRHRRLSRTEAFF
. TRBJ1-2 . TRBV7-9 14 TGTGCCAGCAGCCCGCAGGCCTTGTCCGATGGCTACACCTTC CASSPQALSDGYTF
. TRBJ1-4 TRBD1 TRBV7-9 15 TGTGCCAGCAGCGTAGGGACAGGGGGCAATGAAAAACTGTTTTTT CASSVGTGGNEKLFF
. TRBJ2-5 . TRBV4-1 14 TGCGCCAGCAGCCAAGATAGGTGGGGAGAGACCCAGTACTTC CASSQDRWGETQYF
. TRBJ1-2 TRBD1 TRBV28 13 TGTGCCAGCAGCTGGGACAGTAACTATGGCTACACCTTC CASSWDSNYGYTF
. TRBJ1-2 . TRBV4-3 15 TGCGCCAGCAGCCAACAATTGACAGTTAACTATGGCTACACCTTC CASSQQLTVNYGYTF
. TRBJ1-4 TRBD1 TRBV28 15 TGTGCCAGTAGGAACGACAGGGTCATTAATGAAAAACTGTTTTTT CASRNDRVINEKLFF
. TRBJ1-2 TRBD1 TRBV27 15 TGTGCCAGCAGCCCCCTTACCTCGACAGGGAATGGCTACACCTTC CASSPLTSTGNGYTF
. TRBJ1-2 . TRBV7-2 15 TGTGCCAGCAGCTTGAGGCAGGGAGGCGGATATGGCTACACCTTC CASSLRQGGGYGYTF
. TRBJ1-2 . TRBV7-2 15 TGTGCCAGCAGCCAGGCGTGGGCAGGGTCGGATGGCTACACCTTC CASSQAWAGSDGYTF
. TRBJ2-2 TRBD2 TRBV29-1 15 TGCAGCGTTGAAGGGACTAGCGGGAGTGGCGGGGAGCTGTTTTTT CSVEGTSGSGGELFF
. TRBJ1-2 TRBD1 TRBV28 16 TGTGCCAGCAGTTTACCAAGACAGGGGGCTATCTATGGCTACACCTTC CASSLPRQGAIYGYTF
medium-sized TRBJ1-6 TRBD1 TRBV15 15 TGTGCCACCAGCAGGGAGACAGGGGGCAATTCACCCCTCCACTTT CATSRETGGNSPLHF
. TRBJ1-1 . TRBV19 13 TGTGCCAGTAGTATAACGGACGGGATTGAAGCTTTCTTT CASSITDGIEAFF
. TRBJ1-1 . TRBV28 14 TGTGCCAGCAGTTTTGGGCAGATGAACACTGAAGCTTTCTTT CASSFGQMNTEAFF
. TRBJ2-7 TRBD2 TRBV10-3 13 TGTGCCATCAGTGACAGCGGGGCCTACGAGCAGTACTTC CAISDSGAYEQYF
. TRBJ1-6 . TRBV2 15 TGTGCCAGCAGTGAAGCGCAGTTCGCGGATTCACCCCTCCACTTT CASSEAQFADSPLHF
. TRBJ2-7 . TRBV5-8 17 TGTGCCAGCAGCTTAGGAGGGGGCCGGAATATCGGCTACGAGCAGTACTTC CASSLGGGRNIGYEQYF
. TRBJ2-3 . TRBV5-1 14 TGCGCCAGCAGCTCCGCAGGACTCACAGATACGCAGTATTTT CASSSAGLTDTQYF
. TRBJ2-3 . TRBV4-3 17 TGCGCCAGCAGCCAAGCCATAGCGGTACTAGGCACAGATACGCAGTATTTT CASSQAIAVLGTDTQYF
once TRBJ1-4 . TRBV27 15 TGTGCCAGCAGTTTATCGAAGGCCGAGAATGAAAAACTGTTTTTT CASSLSKAENEKLFF
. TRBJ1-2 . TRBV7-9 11 TGTGCCAGCAGCTTATTTGGGGGCTACACCTTC CASSLFGGYTF
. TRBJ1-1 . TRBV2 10 TGTGCCAGCTCAGTCACTGAAGCTTTCTTT CASSVTEAFF
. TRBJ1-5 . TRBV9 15 TGTGCCAGCAGCGGCGGACAAAATAGCAATCAGCCCCAGCATTTT CASSGGQNSNQPQHF
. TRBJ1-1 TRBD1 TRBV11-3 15 TGTGCCAGCAGCTTAGATCAAGGGGGCGAAACTGAAGCTTTCTTT CASSLDQGGETEAFF
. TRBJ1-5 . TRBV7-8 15 TGTGCCAGCAGCTTAAGATATTTTGGTGGTCAGCCCCAGCATTTT CASSLRYFGGQPQHF
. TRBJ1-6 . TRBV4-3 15 TGCGCCAGCAGCCAAGACCGTCAGATGAATTCACCCCTCCACTTT CASSQDRQMNSPLHF
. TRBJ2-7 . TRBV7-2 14 TGTGCCAGCAGTTCCGTCACAGGGATCTACGAGCAGTACTTC CASSSVTGIYEQYF
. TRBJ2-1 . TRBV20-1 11 TGCAGTGCTACCGAGCACAATGAGCAGTTCTTC CSATEHNEQFF
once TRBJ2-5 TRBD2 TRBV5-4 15 TGTGCCAGCAGCGCAGCGGGGGGGCGCCAAGAGACCCAGTACTTC CASSAAGGRQETQYF
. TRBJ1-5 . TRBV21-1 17 TGTGCCAGCAGCAAAGAGGGGCAGCTATATAGCAATCAGCCCCAGCATTTT CASSKEGQLYSNQPQHF
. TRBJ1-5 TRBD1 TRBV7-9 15 TGTGCCAGCAGCTTAGCAGGGGGCAGAAATCAGCCCCAGCATTTT CASSLAGGRNQPQHF
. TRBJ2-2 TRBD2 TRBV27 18 TGTGCCAGCAGTTTACGCTGGACGACCAGCGGGAGTACCGGGGAGCTGTTTTTT CASSLRWTTSGSTGELFF
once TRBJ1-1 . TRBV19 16 TGTGCCAGTAGTCCAGCCACCGACTCTTGGAGAACTGAAGCTTTCTTT CASSPATDSWRTEAFF
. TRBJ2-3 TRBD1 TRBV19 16 TGTGCCAGTAGTACCGACAGGGTCGGGAGCACAGATACGCAGTATTTT CASSTDRVGSTDTQYF
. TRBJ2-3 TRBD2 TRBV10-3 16 TGTGCCATCTCCTCCGGGACTAGCTACTCTCAGATCGAGCAGTATTTT CAISSGTSYSQIEQYF
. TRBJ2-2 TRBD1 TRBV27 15 TGTGCCAGCAGCCCCGGGACAGGGGTCACCGGGGAGCTGTTTTTT CASSPGTGVTGELFF
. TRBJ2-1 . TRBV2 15 TGTGCCAGCAGTGAAGCGCCCAGGGAATACAATGAGCAGTTCTTC CASSEAPREYNEQFF
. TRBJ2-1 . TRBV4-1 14 TGCGCCAGCAGCCCCCTCCGGGGCTCCAATGAGCAGTTCTTC CASSPLRGSNEQFF
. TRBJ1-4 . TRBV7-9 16 TGTGCCAGCAGCTTAGAGGGGACTCGGACTAATGAAAAACTGTTTTTT CASSLEGTRTNEKLFF
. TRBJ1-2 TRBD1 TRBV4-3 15 TGCGCCAGCAGCCACAGGACAGGGGGTGACTATGGCTACACCTTC CASSHRTGGDYGYTF
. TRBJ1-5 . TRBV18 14 TGTGCCAGCTCACACGGGGACGGCAATCAGCCCCAGCATTTT CASSHGDGNQPQHF
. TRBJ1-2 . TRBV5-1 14 TGCGCCAGCAGCTTGGATACAGGTCGGGGCGGCTACACCTTC CASSLDTGRGGYTF